This T cell receptor (beta chain) was sequenced during a study of immune characterization of retroperitoneal liposarcoma. Comments on this clonotype: A much larger clone differs from this one at a single base, so this may be a read error.

TCRdb used MiXCR to reprocess the PCR reads, holding one entry per CDR3 protein. The sample lists roughly 20,000 distinct CDR3 sequences; under 45% were seen once. The CDR3 covers 14 residues. The material sequenced was blood. This chain joins TRBV12-3 or TRBV12-4 and TRBJ1-6; 7 nucleotides align to TRBD1. This clonotype was obtained from a male donor with retroperitoneal liposarcoma. CDR3 sequence: CASSLFTGDSPPHF. The CDR3 coding sequence is TGTGCCAGCAGTTTATTCACAGGGGACTCACCCCCCCACTTT.